This T cell receptor (beta chain) was sequenced during a study of blood T cells in healthy people across ages. Next came a second PCR, run for about 6 to 11 cycles, which used a sample-barcoded 5' primer along with a J-beta primer mix. From the 5' RACE reads, TCRdb called clonotypes with MiXCR, one entry per CDR3 protein. Here the sample spans 800,000 to 950,000 distinct CDR3 sequences, 25% to 35% being singletons. Points on this clonotype: Its antigen is still unknown.

The germline V and J ends were trimmed by 5 bases and 0 bases, with 6 bases remaining between them. This CDR3 contains 13 residues. Germline lookup yields CDR1 SGHTA and CDR2 FQGTGA. Notes on the study in general: More naive CD4+ cells and higher diversity marked long-lived donors relative to aged donors.

These sequences were also reported in another study, on T cells of mothers and their children. That paper adds: Barcodes for each sample and 2-4 random nucleotides were added by the M1S primer used in the second PCR.

The receptor was derived from a woman in her thirties or forties in good health. The rearrangement uses TRBV7-3 and TRBJ2-3; no clear D. Input material: blood. The CDR3: CASSAQSTDTQYF. DNA of the CDR3: TGTGCCAGCAGCGCCCAGAGCACAGATACGCAGTATTTT.